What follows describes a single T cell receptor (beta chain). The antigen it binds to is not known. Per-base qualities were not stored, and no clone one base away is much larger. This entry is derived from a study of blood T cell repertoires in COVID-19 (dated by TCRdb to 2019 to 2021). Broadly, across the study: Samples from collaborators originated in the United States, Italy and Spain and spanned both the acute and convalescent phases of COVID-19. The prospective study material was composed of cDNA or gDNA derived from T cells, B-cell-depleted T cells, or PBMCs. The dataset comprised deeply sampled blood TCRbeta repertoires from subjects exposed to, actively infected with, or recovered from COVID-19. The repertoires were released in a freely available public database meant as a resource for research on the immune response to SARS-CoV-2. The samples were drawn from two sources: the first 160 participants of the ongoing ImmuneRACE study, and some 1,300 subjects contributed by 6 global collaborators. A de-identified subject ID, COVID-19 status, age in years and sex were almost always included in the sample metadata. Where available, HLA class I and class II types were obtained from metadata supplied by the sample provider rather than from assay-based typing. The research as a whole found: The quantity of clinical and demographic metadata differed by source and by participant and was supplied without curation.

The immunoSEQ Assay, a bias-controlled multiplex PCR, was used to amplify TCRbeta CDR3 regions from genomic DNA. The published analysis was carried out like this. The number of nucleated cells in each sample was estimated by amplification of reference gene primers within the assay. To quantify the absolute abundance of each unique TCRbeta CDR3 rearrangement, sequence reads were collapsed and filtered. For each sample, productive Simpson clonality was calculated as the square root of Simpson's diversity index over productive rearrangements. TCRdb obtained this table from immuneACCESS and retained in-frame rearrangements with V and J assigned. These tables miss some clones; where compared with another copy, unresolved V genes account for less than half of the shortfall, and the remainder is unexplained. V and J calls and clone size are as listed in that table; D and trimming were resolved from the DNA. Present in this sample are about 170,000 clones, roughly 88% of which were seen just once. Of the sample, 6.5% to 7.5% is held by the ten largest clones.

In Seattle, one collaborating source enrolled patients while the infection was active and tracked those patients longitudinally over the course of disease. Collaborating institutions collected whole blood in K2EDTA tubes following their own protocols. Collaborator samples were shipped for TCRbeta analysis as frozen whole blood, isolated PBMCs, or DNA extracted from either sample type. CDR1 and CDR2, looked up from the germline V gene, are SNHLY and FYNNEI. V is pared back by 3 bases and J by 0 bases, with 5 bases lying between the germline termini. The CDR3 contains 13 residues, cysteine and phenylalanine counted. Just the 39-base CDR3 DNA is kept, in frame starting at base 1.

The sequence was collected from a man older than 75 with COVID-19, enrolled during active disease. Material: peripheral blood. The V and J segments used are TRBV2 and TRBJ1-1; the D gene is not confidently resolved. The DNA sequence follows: TGTGCCAGCAGTGACAACTTGAACACTGAAGCTTTCTTT. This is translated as CASSDNLNTEAFF.